What follows are 25 T cell receptor beta chains derived from one specimen sequenced in a study of blood T cell repertoires in COVID-19 (dated by TCRdb to between 2020 and 2021). Library prep was done by the immunoSEQ multiplex PCR assay. Sourced from immuneACCESS, this table was stored by TCRdb with only in-frame sequences that have V and J called. A share of the clones is absent; for the studies checked, an unresolved V gene accounts for under half, and the remainder has no known explanation. For this sample there are roughly 190,000 clones; 82% appear just once. Clones ranked in the top ten supply approximately 8% of the sample. Sequenced input: peripheral blood. The receptors shown here come from a woman aged 55 to 70 with COVID-19, enrolled during active disease.

J is TRBJ2-2 and V is TRBV5-1; TRBD1 matches 8 bases. The CDR3 contains 16 residues. Germline trimming cut 4 bases from V and 3 bases from J; bases unmatched to any gene: 8. CDR1 SGHRS and CDR2 YFSETQ come from the germline V gene. Here the CDR3 reads CASSHRTGKDTGELFF. CDR3 bases: TGCGCCAGCAGCCACCGGACAGGGAAGGACACCGGGGAGCTGTTTTTT.

The CDR3 reads CASSESGGELFF. The CDR3 coding sequence is TGTGCCAGCAGTGAAAGCGGCGGGGAGCTGTTTTTT. V usage is TRBV9 and J usage is TRBJ2-2, with D tentatively TRBD2 (5 bases). Germline-derived CDR1 and CDR2 are SGDLS and YYNGEE. V dropped 5 bases and J dropped 7 bases, with 9 bases sitting between them. This CDR3 is built from 12 residues. Using reference TRBV9 and TRBJ2-2 for the parts outside the CDR3, the full variable domain is DSGVTQTPKHLITATGQRVTLRCSPRSGDLSVYWYQQSLDQGLQFLIQYYNGEERAKGNILERFSAQQFPDLHSELNLSSLELGDSALYFCASSESGGELFFGEGSRLTVL.

This clone showed up just once. V gene TRBV19 combines with J gene TRBJ2-2; D may be TRBD1 (6 bases). The V gene lost 5 bases and the J gene lost 5 bases, with 12 bases spanning the gap. CDR3 size: 14 residues. CDR1 and CDR2 from the germline V gene are LNHDA and SQIVND (reference sequence). The DNA for the CDR3 is TGTGCCAGTAGTTCCGGGACAACGACCGGGGAGCTGTTTTTT. Translating it yields CASSSGTTTGELFF. Looking up the rest from reference TRBV19 and TRBJ2-2 gives the full variable domain: DGGITQSPKYLFRKEGQNVTLSCEQNLNHDAMYWYRQDPGQGLRLIYYSQIVNDFQKGDIAEGYSVSREKKESFPLTVTSAQKNPTAFYLCASSSGTTTGELFFGEGSRLTVL.

The chain employs TRBV12-3 or TRBV12-4 and TRBJ1-1; tentatively, D is TRBD1 (5 bases). The CDR3 totals 13 residues. Trimming took off 7 bases at V and 3 bases at J, with 12 bases between the two ends. CDR3 DNA sequence: TGTGCCAGCACTACCAGGGCGGACACTGAAGCTTTCTTT. Protein sequence: CASTTRADTEAFF.

CDR3 in DNA: TGTGCCAGCAGCCCCCCGGGACAGGGCACAGATACGCAGTATTTT. It yields the protein CASSPPGQGTDTQYF. V gene TRBV5-6 combines with J gene TRBJ2-3, with 8 bases aligning to TRBD1. Losses at the gene ends were 4 bases for V and 1 base for J; bases not matched to a gene: 5. The V gene's germline CDR1 is SGHDT and CDR2 YYEEEE. The CDR3 runs to 15 residues.

CDR3 in amino acids: CASSQDRLAGTSTDTQYF. In DNA form, the CDR3 reads TGTGCCAGCAGCCAAGATCGACTAGCGGGGACTAGCACAGATACGCAGTATTTT. The chain uses TRBV3-1 (or the pseudogene TRBV3-2) and TRBJ2-3; TRBD2 matches 11 bases. CDR1 LGHDT and CDR2 YNNKEL come from the germline V gene (reference sequence). With V trimmed by 0 bases and J by 0 bases, 5 bases remained unmatched. CDR3 length: 18 amino acids.

The chain recombines TRBV5-6 with TRBJ1-2; TRBD1 aligns across 7 bases. V trimming: 1 base; J trimming: 4 bases; junction bases outside the gene matches: 4. The CDR3 totals 14 residues. Germline values: CDR1 SGHDT, CDR2 YYEEEE. The CDR3 is CASSLQGGGYGYTF. The CDR3 nucleotides are TGTGCCAGCAGCTTGCAGGGGGGCGGCTATGGCTACACCTTC.

The chain combines TRBV5-4 with TRBJ2-6; D is perhaps TRBD2 (6 bases). This CDR3 has 16 amino acids. The V gene's germline CDR1 is SGHNT and CDR2 YYREEE (reference sequence). V was cut by 4 bases and J by 3 bases, with 14 bases left in between. The CDR3 nucleotides are TGTGCCAGCAGCCCGGATCTGGGGGGTGGGGCCAACGTCCTGACTTTC. Protein product: CASSPDLGGGANVLTF.

This chain links TRBV9 with TRBJ1-1; D is ambiguous. Looked up from germline, CDR1 is SGDLS and CDR2 is YYNGEE. V was cut by 0 bases and J by 6 bases, with 15 bases left in between. The CDR3 is made up of 15 amino acids. The CDR3 here is CASSVGNGGGAEAFF. CDR3 coding DNA: TGTGCCAGCAGCGTAGGAAATGGAGGCGGGGCTGAAGCTTTCTTT.

The chain has TRBV2 and TRBJ2-1, with a weak D call TRBD2 (5 bases). The length of the CDR3 is 13 residues. V was clipped by 4 bases and J by 9 bases, with 13 bases between them. Germline V gene sequence: CDR1 SNHLY, CDR2 FYNNEI. CDR3 bases: TGTGCCAGCAGTGGAGGAGTGGGGAGTGAGCAGTTCTTC. Its protein is CASSGGVGSEQFF.

The gene calls are TRBV5-1 and TRBJ2-3; weak D call: TRBD1 (6 bases). The germline CDR1 and CDR2 sequences are SGHRS and YFSETQ. This CDR3 has 14 amino acids. The V end lost 4 bases, the J end lost 2 bases, and 11 bases lay between the germline ends. CDR3 sequence: CASSTGIYTDTQYF. CDR3 coding DNA: TGCGCCAGCAGCACAGGGATTTACACAGATACGCAGTATTTT.

The chain has TRBV7-2 and TRBJ2-3; D possibly corresponds to TRBD2 (7 bases). V lost 5 bases and J lost 2, with 17 bases in between. Germline values: CDR1 SGHTA, CDR2 FQGNSA. This CDR3 has 16 amino acids. The CDR3 bases are TGTGCCAGCAGCCCGCGAGGGGGGGGGCTCACAGATACGCAGTATTTT. Amino acids: CASSPRGGGLTDTQYF.

The V call is TRBV19, the J call TRBJ1-5; no firm D call. The CDR3 has 15 residues. The germline gives CDR1 LNHDA, CDR2 SQIVND (reference sequence). V lost 3 bases, J lost 2 bases, and 11 bases lay in between. This chain's CDR3 is CASSIISQGNQPQHF. CDR3 coding DNA: TGTGCCAGTAGTATTATATCCCAGGGCAATCAGCCCCAGCATTTT.

V is TRBV23-1 and J is TRBJ2-7; D gene unclear. TRBV23-1 is noted as an ORF with a role that remains uncertain. The V end was cut by 3 bases, the J end by 0 bases, with 9 bases between. This CDR3 is built from 14 residues. The CDR3 DNA follows: TGCGCCAGCAGTCATACGGTGAGCTCCTACGAGCAGTACTTC. It encodes CASSHTVSSYEQYF.

The rearrangement links TRBV3-1 (or the pseudogene TRBV3-2) to TRBJ1-3; D not certain. CDR1 is LGHDT and CDR2 is YNNKEL in the germline V gene (reference sequence). V was clipped by 6 bases and J by 4 bases, with 10 bases between them. This CDR3 comprises 13 residues. The CDR3 reads CASSTSPGNTIYF. CDR3 sequence (DNA): TGTGCCAGCAGTACCAGTCCAGGAAACACCATATATTTT.

The chain employs TRBV14 and TRBJ1-1, with 8 bases aligning to TRBD1. The germline CDR1 and CDR2 sequences are SGHDN and FVKESK. V dropped 2 bases and J dropped 4; count of bases not matched to a gene: 3. CDR3 length: 14 amino acids. The chain's CDR3 is CASSQLTGATEAFF. The CDR3 DNA sequence: TGTGCCAGCAGCCAATTGACAGGGGCCACTGAAGCTTTCTTT.

This clone was seen just once. The CDR3 coding sequence is TGTGCCAGCAGCCACAGGGATAATGGCTACACCTTC. This sequence encodes CASSHRDNGYTF. V usage is TRBV5-6 and J usage is TRBJ1-2; TRBD1 might be the D (6 bases). The germline CDR1 and CDR2 sequences are SGHDT and YYEEEE. The CDR3 consists of 12 residues. V lost 4 bases and J 6 bases, leaving 10 bases between the germline ends.

This clone was seen only a few times. This chain links TRBV28 with TRBJ2-1, with D uncertain. Germline-derived CDR1 and CDR2 are MDHEN and SYDVKM. CDR3 length equals 11 residues. V was cut by 3 bases and J by 9 bases, with 6 bases left in between. CDR3 sequence: CASSFWLEQFF. The DNA for the CDR3 is TGTGCCAGCAGTTTCTGGCTTGAGCAGTTCTTC. The complete variable domain, with remaining parts taken from reference TRBV28 and TRBJ2-1, reads DVKVTQSSRYLVKRTGEKVFLECVQDMDHENMFWYRQDPGLGLRLIYFSYDVKMKEKGDIPEGYSVSREKKERFSLILESASTNQTSMYLCASSFWLEQFFGPGTRLTVL.

The CDR3 sequence: CASSPGGEAFF. CDR3 sequence (DNA): TGTGCCAGCTCACCGGGGGGTGAAGCTTTCTTT. The chain links TRBV18 to TRBJ1-1; possible D gene TRBD1, 5 bases. Germline CDR1 and CDR2: KGHSH and LQKENI. V was cut by 3 bases and J by 7 bases, with 6 bases left in between. This CDR3 contains 11 residues. Supplemented by reference TRBV18 and TRBJ1-1, the full variable domain reads NAGVMQNPRHLVRRRGQEARLRCSPMKGHSHVYWYRQLPEEGLKFMVYLQKENIIDESGMPKERFSAEFPKEGPSILRIQQVVRGDSAAYFCASSPGGEAFFGQGTRLTVV.

The table lists this clone with many counts. V is TRBV5-1 and J is TRBJ2-2; 9 nucleotides agree with TRBD1. The CDR3 consists of 16 residues. The germline V gene has CDR1 SGHRS and CDR2 YFSETQ. V was clipped by 0 bases and J by 7 bases; unmatched bases: 7. The CDR3 DNA follows: TGCGCCAGCAGCTTGGATACAGGGGGCGGAAACGGGGAGCTGTTTTTT. Residues: CASSLDTGGGNGELFF.

The CDR3 spells CASSLDGRIHGWYF. The CDR3 coding sequence is TGTGCCAGCAGCTTAGACGGCCGGATCCACGGGTGGTACTTC. The chain joins TRBV7-2 to TRBJ2-7; no definite D call. The CDR3 loop spans 14 amino acids. V lost 1 base and J 12 bases, leaving 19 bases between the germline ends. Germline values: CDR1 SGHTA, CDR2 FQGNSA. The full variable domain, completed using reference TRBV7-2 and TRBJ2-7, is GAGVSQSPSNKVTEKGKDVELRCDPISGHTALYWYRQSLGQGLEFLIYFQGNSAPDKSGLPSDRFSAERTGGSVSTLTIQRTQQEDSAVYLCASSLDGRIHGWYFGPGTRLTVT.

This sequence joins TRBV10-3 and TRBJ1-2, with D possibly matching TRBD1 (5 bases). The CDR3 runs 16 residues. Germline assignment: CDR1 ENHRY and CDR2 SYGVKD. The germline V and J ends were trimmed by 2 bases and 8 bases, with 21 bases remaining between them. The CDR3 region is CAISEPQRGDGIGYTF. DNA for the CDR3: TGTGCCATCAGTGAGCCCCAGCGGGGGGATGGAATCGGCTACACCTTC.

The V gene is TRBV5-6, the J gene TRBJ2-1, with D possibly TRBD1 on 6 matching bases. Germline V gives CDR1 SGHDT, CDR2 YYEEEE. Trimming pared 4 bases from V and 5 bases from J, leaving 16 bases between. The CDR3 covers 15 residues. CDR3 amino acids: CASSPRYRQDNEQFF. The CDR3 DNA follows: TGTGCCAGCAGCCCCCGCTACCGACAGGACAATGAGCAGTTCTTC.

The chain recombines TRBV3-1 (or the pseudogene TRBV3-2) with TRBJ2-1; TRBD2 matches 8 bases. V shed 0 bases, J shed 6 bases, and the junction held 4 bases outside the gene matches. Germline lookup yields CDR1 LGHDT and CDR2 YNNKEL (reference sequence). The CDR3 spans 15 residues. CDR3 sequence (DNA): TGTGCCAGCAGCCAAGACGGGAGGGCCACCAATGAGCAGTTCTTC. Translation: CASSQDGRATNEQFF.

The V gene is TRBV28, the J gene TRBJ1-1; D call uncertain. Trimming removed 1 base from V and 7 bases from J, with 7 bases in between. Germline lookup yields CDR1 MDHEN and CDR2 SYDVKM. The CDR3 sequence is 12 residues long. CDR3 sequence: CASSLFRNEAFF. The CDR3, as DNA: TGTGCCAGCAGTTTATTCAGGAATGAAGCTTTCTTT. Full variable domain (rest looked up from reference TRBV28 and TRBJ1-1): DVKVTQSSRYLVKRTGEKVFLECVQDMDHENMFWYRQDPGLGLRLIYFSYDVKMKEKGDIPEGYSVSREKKERFSLILESASTNQTSMYLCASSLFRNEAFFGQGTRLTVV.